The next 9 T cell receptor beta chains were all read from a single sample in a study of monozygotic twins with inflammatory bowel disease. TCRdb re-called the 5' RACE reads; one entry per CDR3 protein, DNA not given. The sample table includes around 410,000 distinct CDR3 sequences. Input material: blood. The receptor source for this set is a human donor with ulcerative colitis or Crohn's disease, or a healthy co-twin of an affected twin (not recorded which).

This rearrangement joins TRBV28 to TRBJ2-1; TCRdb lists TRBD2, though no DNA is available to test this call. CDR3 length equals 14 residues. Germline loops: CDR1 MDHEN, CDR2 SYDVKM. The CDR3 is CASSYPGTRGKQFF.

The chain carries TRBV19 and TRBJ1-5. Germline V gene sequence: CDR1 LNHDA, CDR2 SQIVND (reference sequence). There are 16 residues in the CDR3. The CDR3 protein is CASSLDQPYSNQPQHF. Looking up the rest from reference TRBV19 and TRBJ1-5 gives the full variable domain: DGGITQSPKYLFRKEGQNVTLSCEQNLNHDAMYWYRQDPGQGLRLIYYSQIVNDFQKGDIAEGYSVSREKKESFPLTVTSAQKNPTAFYLCASSLDQPYSNQPQHFGDGTRLSIL.

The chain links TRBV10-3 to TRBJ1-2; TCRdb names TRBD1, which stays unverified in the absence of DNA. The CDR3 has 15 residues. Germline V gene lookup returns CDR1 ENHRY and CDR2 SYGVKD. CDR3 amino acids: CAISESSGGGYGYTF.

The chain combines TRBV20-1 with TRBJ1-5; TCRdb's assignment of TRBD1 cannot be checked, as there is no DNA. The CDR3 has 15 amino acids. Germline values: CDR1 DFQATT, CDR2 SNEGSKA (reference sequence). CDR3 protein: CSASAPQGRGQPQHF.

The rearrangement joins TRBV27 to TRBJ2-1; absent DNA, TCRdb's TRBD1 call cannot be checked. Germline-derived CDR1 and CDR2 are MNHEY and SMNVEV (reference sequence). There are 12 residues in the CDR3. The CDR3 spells CASSFPPGEQFF.

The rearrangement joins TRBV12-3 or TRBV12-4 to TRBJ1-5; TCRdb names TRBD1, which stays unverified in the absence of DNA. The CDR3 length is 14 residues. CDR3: CASTLGGRGQPQHF.

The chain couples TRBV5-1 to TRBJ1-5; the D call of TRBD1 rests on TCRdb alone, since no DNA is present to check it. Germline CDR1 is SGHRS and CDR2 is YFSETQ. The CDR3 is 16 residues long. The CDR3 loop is CASSARQGGNNQPQHF. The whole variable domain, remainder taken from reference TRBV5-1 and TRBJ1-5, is KAGVTQTPRYLIKTRGQQVTLSCSPISGHRSVSWYQQTPGQGLQFLFEYFSETQRNKGNFPGRFSGRQFSNSRSEMNVSTLELGDSALYLCASSARQGGNNQPQHFGDGTRLSIL.

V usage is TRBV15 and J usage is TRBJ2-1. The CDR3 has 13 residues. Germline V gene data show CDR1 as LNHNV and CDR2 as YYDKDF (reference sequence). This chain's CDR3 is CATSREPYNEQFF.

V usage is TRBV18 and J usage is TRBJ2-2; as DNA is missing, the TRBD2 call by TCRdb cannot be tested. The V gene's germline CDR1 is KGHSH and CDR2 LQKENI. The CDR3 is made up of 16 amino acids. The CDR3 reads CASSPGLAGAFGELFF. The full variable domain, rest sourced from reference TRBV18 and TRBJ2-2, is NAGVMQNPRHLVRRRGQEARLRCSPMKGHSHVYWYRQLPEEGLKFMVYLQKENIIDESGMPKERFSAEFPKEGPSILRIQQVVRGDSAAYFCASSPGLAGAFGELFFGEGSRLTVL.